This T cell receptor (beta chain) was obtained from a study of early T cells in non-severe SARS-CoV-2 infection. Unique molecular identifiers were affixed to single, distinct cDNA molecules. Via MiXCR, TCRdb re-called the 5' RACE reads, giving one row per CDR3 protein. Of around 80,000 distinct CDR3 sequences in the sample, approximately 13% are singletons; the top ten hold roughly 6%. V was trimmed by 0 bases and J by 7 bases, leaving 16 bases between them. Germline V lookup: CDR1 LGHDT, CDR2 YNNKEL (reference sequence). This CDR3 has 15 residues. This receptor was identified in an adult who was a healthcare worker with PCR-confirmed SARS-CoV-2 infection or an uninfected control (not recorded which). The sample taken for sequencing was whole blood. The J gene is TRBJ2-7, the V gene TRBV3-1; D is perhaps TRBD1 or TRBD2 (5 bases each). The CDR3 bases are TGTGCCAGCAGCCAAGATCTGGGACCTCACCAAGAGCAGTACTTC. Encoded protein: CASSQDLGPHQEQYF.